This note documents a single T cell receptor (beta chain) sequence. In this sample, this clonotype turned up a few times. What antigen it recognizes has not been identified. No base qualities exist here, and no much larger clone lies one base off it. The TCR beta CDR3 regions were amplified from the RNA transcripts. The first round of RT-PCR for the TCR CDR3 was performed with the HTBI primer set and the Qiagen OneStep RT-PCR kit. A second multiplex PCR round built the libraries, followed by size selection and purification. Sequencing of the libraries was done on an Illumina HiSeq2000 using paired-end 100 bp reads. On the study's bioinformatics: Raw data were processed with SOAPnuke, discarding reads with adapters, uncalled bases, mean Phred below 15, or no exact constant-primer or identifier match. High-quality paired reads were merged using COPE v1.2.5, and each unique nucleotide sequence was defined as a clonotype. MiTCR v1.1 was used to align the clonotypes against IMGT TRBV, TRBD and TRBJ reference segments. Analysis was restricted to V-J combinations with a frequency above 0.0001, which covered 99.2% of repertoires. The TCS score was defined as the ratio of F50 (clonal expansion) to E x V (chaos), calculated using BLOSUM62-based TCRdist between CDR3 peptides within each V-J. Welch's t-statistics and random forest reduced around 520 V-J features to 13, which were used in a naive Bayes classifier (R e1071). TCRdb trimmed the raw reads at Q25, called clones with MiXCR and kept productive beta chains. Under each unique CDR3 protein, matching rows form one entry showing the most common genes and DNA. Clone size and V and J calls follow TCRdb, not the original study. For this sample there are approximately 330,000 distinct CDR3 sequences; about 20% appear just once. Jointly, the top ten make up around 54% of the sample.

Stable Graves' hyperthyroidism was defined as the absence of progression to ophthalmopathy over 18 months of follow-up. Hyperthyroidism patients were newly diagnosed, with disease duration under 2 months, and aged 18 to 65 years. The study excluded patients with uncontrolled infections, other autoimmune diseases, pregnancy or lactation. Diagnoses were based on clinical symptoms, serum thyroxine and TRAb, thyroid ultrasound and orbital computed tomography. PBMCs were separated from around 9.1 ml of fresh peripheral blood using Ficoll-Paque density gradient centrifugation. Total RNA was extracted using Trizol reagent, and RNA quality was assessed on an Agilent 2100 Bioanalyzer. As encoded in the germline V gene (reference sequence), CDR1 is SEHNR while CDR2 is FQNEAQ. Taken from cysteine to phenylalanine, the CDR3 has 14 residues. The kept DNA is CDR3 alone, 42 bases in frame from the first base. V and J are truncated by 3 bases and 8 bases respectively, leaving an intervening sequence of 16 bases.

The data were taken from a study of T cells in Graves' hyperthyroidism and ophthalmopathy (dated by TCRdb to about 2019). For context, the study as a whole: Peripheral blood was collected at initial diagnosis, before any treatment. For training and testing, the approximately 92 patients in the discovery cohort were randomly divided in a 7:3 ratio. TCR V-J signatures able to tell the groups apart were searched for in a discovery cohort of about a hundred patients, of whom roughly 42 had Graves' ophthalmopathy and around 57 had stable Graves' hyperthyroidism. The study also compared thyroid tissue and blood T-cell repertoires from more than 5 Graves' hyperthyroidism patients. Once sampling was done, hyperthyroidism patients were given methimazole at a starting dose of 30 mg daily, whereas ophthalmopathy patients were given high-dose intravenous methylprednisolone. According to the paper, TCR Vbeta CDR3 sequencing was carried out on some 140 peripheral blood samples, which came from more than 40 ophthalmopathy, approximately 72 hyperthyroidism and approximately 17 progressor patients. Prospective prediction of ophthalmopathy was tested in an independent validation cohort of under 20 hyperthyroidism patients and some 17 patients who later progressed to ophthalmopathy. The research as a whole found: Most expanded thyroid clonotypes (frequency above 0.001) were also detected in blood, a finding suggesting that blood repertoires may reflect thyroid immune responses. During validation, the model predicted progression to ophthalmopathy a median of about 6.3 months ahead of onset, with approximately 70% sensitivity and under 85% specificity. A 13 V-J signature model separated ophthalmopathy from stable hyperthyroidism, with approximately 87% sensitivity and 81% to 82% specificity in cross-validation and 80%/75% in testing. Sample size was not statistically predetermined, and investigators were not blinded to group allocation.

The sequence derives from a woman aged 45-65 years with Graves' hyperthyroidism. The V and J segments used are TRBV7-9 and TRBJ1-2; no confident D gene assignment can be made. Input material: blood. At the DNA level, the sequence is TGTGCCAGCAGCTTCGAAGGGAGGGCCTCGGGCTACACCTTC. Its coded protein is CASSFEGRASGYTF.